Listed below are T cell receptor beta chains from one sample, sequenced in a study of blood T cell repertoires in COVID-19. Some clones are missing from TCRdb's copy, which holds only in-frame ones; the method was immunoSEQ multiplex PCR. The repertoire holds some 66,000 clones, 82% seen once, with about 6.9% in the top ten. The sequencing input was peripheral blood. The receptors originated from a man aged 60-69 years with acute or convalescent COVID-19. Both conserved end residues are part of each CDR3. A D gene is named only where the DNA matches it firmly. The size entry is marked missing in some rows and otherwise reads once, few, many or a size class.

>-|TRBV7-2|15|TRBJ2-7|TRBD1
TGTGCCAGCAGTTTCACTAGGGACAGGCCCTACGAGCAGTACTTC
CASSFTRDRPYEQYF
>-|TRBV18|13|TRBJ2-5|-
TGTGCCAGCTCACCACTAGTCGCAGAGACCCAGTACTTC
CASSPLVAETQYF
>-|TRBV3-1/TRBV3-2|13|TRBJ1-4|-
TGTGCCAGCAGCCAAGGGGGGGGCCCTAAAACTGTTTTT
CASSQGGGPKTVF
>-|TRBV9|14|TRBJ2-1|TRBD1
TGTGCCAGCAGCGAGGGACAGGGACTTAATGAGCAGTTCTTC
CASSEGQGLNEQFF
>once|TRBV24-1|15|TRBJ2-5|TRBD1
TGTGCCACCAGTGAACCTGGAGACAGGGTAGAGACCCAGTACTTC
CATSEPGDRVETQYF
>-|TRBV29-1|18|TRBJ1-4|-
TGCAGCGTTGGGAGCGTTGTGACGGCAGACGCAACTAATGAAAAACTGTTTTTT
CSVGSVVTADATNEKLFF
>-|TRBV6-5|13|TRBJ2-7|-
TGTGCCAGCAGTTACACAGTCAGCTACGAGCAGTACTTC
CASSYTVSYEQYF
>-|TRBV5-1|15|TRBJ2-3|TRBD1
TGCGCCAGCAGCGCCGGGACAGGGGGCCGGGATACGCAGTATTTT
CASSAGTGGRDTQYF
>few|TRBV9|15|TRBJ1-2|-
TGTGCCAGCAGCGTAGCTACAGGGACCGACTATGGCTACACCTTC
CASSVATGTDYGYTF
>once|TRBV3-1/TRBV3-2|16|TRBJ1-5|-
TGTGCCAGCAGCTCAACAGCCTCGTCGAGCAATCAGCCCCAGCATTTT
CASSSTASSSNQPQHF
>-|TRBV15|16|TRBJ1-1|TRBD1
TGTGCCACCAGCAGAACCCCGACAGGGGGGAAAACTGAAGCTTTCTTT
CATSRTPTGGKTEAFF